The 6 T cell receptor beta chains given below trace back to one sample, sequenced in a study of blood T cell repertoires in COVID-19. The assay was immunoSEQ multiplex PCR, and TCRdb's table has in-frame clones only and misses some. The sample includes 100,000 to 120,000 clones, around 84% of them seen just once. Sequencing used peripheral blood. The receptor source for this set is a woman at least 80 years old with acute or convalescent COVID-19.

The V gene is TRBV27, the J gene TRBJ1-1, with 7 bases matching TRBD1. The germline CDR1 and CDR2 sequences are MNHEY and SMNVEV (reference sequence). V was pared by 6 bases and J by 5 bases, with 9 bases of the junction left unmatched. The CDR3 consists of 14 residues. CDR3: CASSRGGHWTEAFF. The CDR3 bases are TGTGCCAGCAGCCGAGGGGGCCACTGGACTGAAGCTTTCTTT.

This chain's CDR3 is CASLDSYSNQPQHF. CDR3 bases: TGTGCCAGCTTGGACAGCTATAGCAATCAGCCCCAGCATTTT. This sequence joins TRBV19 and TRBJ1-5, with D perhaps TRBD1 (6 bases). The CDR3 sequence is 14 residues long. Germline V CDR1 and CDR2: LNHDA, SQIVND (reference sequence). V dropped 9 bases and J dropped 0 bases, with 12 bases sitting between them.

This clone appeared once. J is TRBJ2-5 and V is TRBV5-1; perhaps TRBD2 as D (7 bases). CDR1 and CDR2 (germline): SGHRS, YFSETQ. The CDR3 contains 15 residues. Deletions cut 6 bases from V and 1 base from J, with 16 bases between. The CDR3 here is CASTSLGGLQETQYF. The CDR3 DNA sequence: TGCGCCAGCACCTCACTGGGGGGGCTCCAAGAGACCCAGTACTTC.

V gene TRBV7-8 combines with J gene TRBJ1-3; 9 bases line up with TRBD1. The CDR3 covers 16 residues. With V trimmed by 4 bases and J by 2 bases, 6 bases remained unmatched. CDR1 is SGHVS, CDR2 FQNEAQ, per germline. CDR3 in amino acids: CASSSRDRAPGNTIYF. The CDR3 region has the DNA TGTGCCAGCAGCTCCCGGGACAGGGCCCCTGGAAACACCATATATTTT.

The chain is built from TRBV20-1 and TRBJ1-2; D may be TRBD1 (6 bases). CDR1 is DFQATT and CDR2 is SNEGSKA in the germline V gene (reference sequence). Trimming shortened V by 2 bases and J by 5 bases, and 6 bases separated the two germline ends. This CDR3 has 11 amino acids. The CDR3 nucleotides are TGCAGTGCTAGAACAGGGTATGGCTACACCTTC. Its protein is CSARTGYGYTF.

This clone was recorded only once. This chain links TRBV5-1 with TRBJ2-3; D unresolved. With 4 bases removed from V and 2 bases from J, the gap between germline ends came to 5 bases. The CDR3 runs to 12 residues. The V gene's germline CDR1 is SGHRS and CDR2 YFSETQ. In DNA form, the CDR3 reads TGCGCCAGCAGCCTCCCCACAGATACGCAGTATTTT. Translation gives CASSLPTDTQYF. The whole variable domain, filled in from reference TRBV5-1 and TRBJ2-3, reads KAGVTQTPRYLIKTRGQQVTLSCSPISGHRSVSWYQQTPGQGLQFLFEYFSETQRNKGNFPGRFSGRQFSNSRSEMNVSTLELGDSALYLCASSLPTDTQYFGPGTRLTVL.